The sequence of this T cell receptor beta chain was determined in a study of blood T cell repertoires in COVID-19. Looking at the study overall: The United States, Italy and Spain were the sources of the acute and convalescent COVID-19 samples. T cells, B-cell-depleted T cells, or PBMCs supplied cDNA or gDNA.

Germline V CDR1 and CDR2: LNHDA, SQIVND (reference sequence). The CDR3 totals 12 residues. The ends were cut back, 4 bases at V and 5 bases at J, with 6 bases in the middle. Study processing details: How many nucleated cells were present was estimated from reference gene primer amplification. TCRdb's table, derived via immunoSEQ multiplex PCR, lists solely in-frame clones and lacks some. V and J calls plus clone size are reproduced from that table; the DNA served to infer D and trimming. The repertoire holds fewer than 300,000 clones, approximately 85% seen once, with around 5.5% in the top ten. J is TRBJ2-1 and V is TRBV19; no reliable D call. Sequences were obtained from peripheral blood. The clonotype comes from a man aged 50-59 years with active or convalescent COVID-19. The CDR3 sequence is CASSKRDNEQFF. The CDR3 nucleotides read TGTGCCAGTAGTAAAAGAGACAATGAGCAGTTCTTC.